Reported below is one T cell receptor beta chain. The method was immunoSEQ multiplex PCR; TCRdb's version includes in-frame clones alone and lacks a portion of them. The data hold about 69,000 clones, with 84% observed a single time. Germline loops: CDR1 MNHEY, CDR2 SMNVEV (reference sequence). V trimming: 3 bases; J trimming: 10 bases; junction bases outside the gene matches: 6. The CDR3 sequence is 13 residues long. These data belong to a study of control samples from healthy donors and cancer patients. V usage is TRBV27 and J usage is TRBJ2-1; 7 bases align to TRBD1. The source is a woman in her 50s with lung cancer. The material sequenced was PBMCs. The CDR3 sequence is CASSFYTGVEQFF. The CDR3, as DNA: TGTGCCAGCAGTTTCTACACAGGGGTCGAGCAGTTCTTC.